This is a list of T cell receptor beta chains from one sample in a study of blood T cell repertoires in COVID-19. Profiling relied on immunoSEQ multiplex PCR, and the TCRdb table lists in-frame clones only, not all of them. The sample includes approximately 75,000 clones, 83% of them seen just once. The sample taken for sequencing was peripheral blood. The receptor set was obtained from an elderly woman with acute or convalescent COVID-19. Both conserved end residues are part of each CDR3. D genes are given only for firm matches. Rows give clone size only sometimes, using once, few, many, or a class for an expanded clone.

j_call: TRBJ2-7; v_call: TRBV9; d_call: TRBD2; clone_size: .; cdr3_length: 16; cdr3_aa: CASSVGTSGSSYEQYF; cdr3_nt: TGTGCCAGCAGCGTAGGGACTAGCGGGAGCTCCTACGAGCAGTACTTC
j_call: TRBJ1-5; v_call: TRBV5-1; d_call: .; clone_size: .; cdr3_length: 15; cdr3_aa: CASSLAGYSNQPQHF; cdr3_nt: TGCGCCAGCAGCTTGGCCGGGTATAGCAATCAGCCCCAGCATTTT
j_call: TRBJ2-5; v_call: TRBV7-2; d_call: .; clone_size: once; cdr3_length: 12; cdr3_aa: CASSGGLETQYF; cdr3_nt: TGTGCCAGCAGCGGAGGGCTAGAGACCCAGTACTTC
j_call: TRBJ1-1; v_call: TRBV19; d_call: TRBD1; clone_size: once; cdr3_length: 17; cdr3_aa: CASSPTAGTGLNTEAFF; cdr3_nt: TGTGCCAGTAGTCCGACCGCCGGGACAGGACTGAACACTGAAGCTTTCTTT
j_call: TRBJ2-7; v_call: TRBV4-2; d_call: TRBD2; clone_size: .; cdr3_length: 15; cdr3_aa: CASSQSGGGSYEQYF; cdr3_nt: TGTGCCAGCAGCCAGAGTGGCGGGGGCTCCTACGAGCAGTACTTC
j_call: TRBJ2-7; v_call: TRBV21-1; d_call: .; clone_size: .; cdr3_length: 15; cdr3_aa: CASSKEARCSYEQYF; cdr3_nt: TGTGCCAGCAGCAAAGAGGCCAGGTGCTCCTACGAGCAGTACTTC
j_call: TRBJ2-7; v_call: TRBV29-1; d_call: .; clone_size: .; cdr3_length: 13; cdr3_aa: CSVELQQGYEQYF; cdr3_nt: TGCAGCGTTGAACTACAGCAAGGATACGAGCAGTACTTC
j_call: TRBJ2-1; v_call: TRBV5-1; d_call: TRBD2; clone_size: .; cdr3_length: 16; cdr3_aa: CASSLELAGNYNEQFF; cdr3_nt: TGCGCCAGCAGCTTGGAACTAGCGGGCAACTACAATGAGCAGTTCTTC
j_call: TRBJ1-4; v_call: TRBV6-1; d_call: .; clone_size: .; cdr3_length: 15; cdr3_aa: CASSENRGSREKLFF; cdr3_nt: TGTGCCAGCAGTGAGAATCGGGGTTCTAGGGAAAAACTGTTTTTT
j_call: TRBJ1-4; v_call: TRBV5-4; d_call: .; clone_size: .; cdr3_length: 14; cdr3_aa: CASSVGGLNEKLFF; cdr3_nt: TGTGCCAGCAGCGTAGGAGGCCTGAATGAAAAACTGTTTTTT
j_call: TRBJ2-1; v_call: TRBV27; d_call: .; clone_size: .; cdr3_length: 16; cdr3_aa: CASSIIWSGTYNEQFF; cdr3_nt: TGTGCCAGCAGTATCATCTGGAGCGGAACCTACAATGAGCAGTTCTTC
j_call: TRBJ1-6; v_call: TRBV3-1/TRBV3-2; d_call: .; clone_size: .; cdr3_length: 12; cdr3_aa: CASSLEGAVLHF; cdr3_nt: TGTGCCAGCAGCCTCGAGGGAGCGGTCCTCCACTTT
j_call: TRBJ1-6; v_call: TRBV19; d_call: TRBD1; clone_size: .; cdr3_length: 13; cdr3_aa: CASSRQGRSPLHF; cdr3_nt: TGTGCCAGTAGCCGACAGGGAAGGTCACCCCTCCACTTT
j_call: TRBJ1-4; v_call: TRBV5-1; d_call: TRBD1; clone_size: few; cdr3_length: 15; cdr3_aa: CASSLGTGGHEKLFF; cdr3_nt: TGCGCCAGCAGCTTGGGAACAGGGGGACACGAAAAACTGTTTTTT
j_call: TRBJ2-7; v_call: TRBV2; d_call: .; clone_size: .; cdr3_length: 13; cdr3_aa: CARGGGASYEQYF; cdr3_nt: TGTGCCAGGGGAGGGGGGGCCTCCTACGAGCAGTACTTC
j_call: TRBJ2-7; v_call: TRBV4-1; d_call: TRBD1; clone_size: .; cdr3_length: 15; cdr3_aa: CASSPRTGKVSEQYF; cdr3_nt: TGCGCCAGCAGCCCCCGGACAGGGAAGGTGTCCGAGCAGTACTTC
j_call: TRBJ1-3; v_call: TRBV5-1; d_call: .; clone_size: .; cdr3_length: 13; cdr3_aa: CASKAEAGNTIYF; cdr3_nt: TGCGCCAGCAAAGCGGAGGCCGGAAACACCATATATTTT
j_call: TRBJ2-2; v_call: TRBV9; d_call: .; clone_size: .; cdr3_length: 17; cdr3_aa: CASSVGAERRNTGELFF; cdr3_nt: TGTGCCAGCAGCGTAGGGGCCGAACGGCGGAACACCGGGGAGCTGTTTTTT
j_call: TRBJ1-5; v_call: TRBV6-6; d_call: TRBD1; clone_size: many; cdr3_length: 14; cdr3_aa: CASSRPGGTQPQHF; cdr3_nt: TGTGCCAGCAGTCGCCCAGGGGGGACCCAGCCCCAGCATTTT
j_call: TRBJ2-3; v_call: TRBV12-5; d_call: .; clone_size: .; cdr3_length: 16; cdr3_aa: CASGLVRQAIGDTQYF; cdr3_nt: TGTGCTAGTGGTTTGGTACGACAGGCGATAGGGGATACGCAGTATTTT
j_call: TRBJ1-5; v_call: TRBV16; d_call: TRBD1; clone_size: .; cdr3_length: 15; cdr3_aa: CASRGGTGGNQPQHF; cdr3_nt: TGTGCCAGCAGGGGTGGGACAGGTGGCAATCAGCCCCAGCATTTT
j_call: TRBJ1-2; v_call: TRBV19; d_call: TRBD1; clone_size: .; cdr3_length: 13; cdr3_aa: CASSPGTGNGYTF; cdr3_nt: TGTGCCAGTAGTCCCGGGACAGGGAATGGCTACACCTTC
j_call: TRBJ2-3; v_call: TRBV9; d_call: .; clone_size: .; cdr3_length: 13; cdr3_aa: CASSVPDSSRQYF; cdr3_nt: TGTGCCAGCAGCGTTCCGGACTCTTCAAGGCAGTATTTT
j_call: TRBJ1-1; v_call: TRBV3-1/TRBV3-2; d_call: TRBD1; clone_size: .; cdr3_length: 15; cdr3_aa: CASSRLADRGAEAFF; cdr3_nt: TGTGCCAGCAGCCGCCTAGCGGACAGGGGAGCTGAAGCTTTCTTT